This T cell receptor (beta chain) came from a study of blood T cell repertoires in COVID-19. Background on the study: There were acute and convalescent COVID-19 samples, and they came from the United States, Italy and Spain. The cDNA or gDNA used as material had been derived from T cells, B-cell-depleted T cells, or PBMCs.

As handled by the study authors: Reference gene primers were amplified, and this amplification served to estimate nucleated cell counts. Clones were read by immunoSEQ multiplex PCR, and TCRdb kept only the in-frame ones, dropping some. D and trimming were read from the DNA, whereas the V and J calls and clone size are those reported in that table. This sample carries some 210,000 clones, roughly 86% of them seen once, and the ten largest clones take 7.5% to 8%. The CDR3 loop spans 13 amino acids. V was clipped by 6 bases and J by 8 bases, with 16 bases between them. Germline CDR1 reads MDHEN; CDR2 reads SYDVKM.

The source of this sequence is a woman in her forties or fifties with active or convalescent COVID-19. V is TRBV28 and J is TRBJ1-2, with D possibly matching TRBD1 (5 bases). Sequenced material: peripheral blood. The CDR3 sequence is CASRLDLGGGYTF. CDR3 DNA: TGTGCCAGCAGGCTTGACCTGGGGGGAGGCTACACCTTC.